Following are 20 T cell receptor beta chains from one sample sequenced in a study of tumor-infiltrating lymphocytes in primary liver carcinoma. Between roughly 17 and 31 mg of unsorted bulk tissue served as the source from which RNA and DNA were co-extracted. TCR beta cDNA was made from 450 to 550 ng total RNA with a constant-region primer. The TCR beta library was amplified through three nested multiplex PCR rounds in a modified ARM-PCR procedure. TRBV1-TRBV30 forward primers and a C-beta reverse primer were used in the first two PCR rounds, which each ran for about 9 cycles. TCRdb re-called the multiplex PCR reads with MiXCR, one entry per CDR3 protein. In the table there are about 25,000 distinct CDR3 sequences, 70% to 80% of which are singletons. The source material was liver tumor tissue from sampling region 5. Noted subset: tumor region T5, tumor centre. Source of these receptors: a woman in her twenties or thirties with primary liver carcinoma and hepatitis B virus infection.

About this clonotype itself: The conserved final phenylalanine or tryptophan is absent from the CDR3, which likely points to a read error. The rearrangement uses TRBV28 and TRBJ2-3; tentative D call: TRBD1 (5 bases). Germline CDR1 reads MDHEN; CDR2 reads SYDVKM. Trimming left V 3 bases short and J 3 bases short, with 19 bases between. This CDR3 region has 17 residues. CDR3 protein: CASSFDRMRWGTDTQYI. CDR3 DNA sequence: TGTGCCAGCAGTTTTGACAGAATGAGGTGGGGTACAGATACGCAGTATATT.

The CDR3 region is CISRDRGGIDEQYF. DNA of the CDR3: TGTATCAGCAGAGACCGGGGTGGTATCGACGAGCAGTACTTC. The chain combines TRBV28 with TRBJ2-7; tentative D call: TRBD2 (5 bases). The germline V gene encodes CDR1 MDHEN and CDR2 SYDVKM. The CDR3 covers 14 residues. Together with reference TRBV28 and TRBJ2-7, the CDR3 gives the full variable domain: DVKVTQSSRYLVKRTGEKVFLECVQDMDHENMFWYRQDPGLGLRLIYFSYDVKMKEKGDIPEGYSVSREKKERFSLILESASTNQTSMYLCISRDRGGIDEQYFGPGTRLTVT.

This chain joins TRBV11-2 and TRBJ2-1, with 8 bases aligning to TRBD2. CDR1 is SGHAT and CDR2 is FQNNGV in the germline V gene. Trimming cost V 6 bases and J 4 bases; bases outside gene matches: 11. The CDR3 runs 16 residues. The CDR3 nucleotides are TGTGCCAGCAGTACCGCTCTAGCGGGTGGATACAATGAGCAGTTCTTC. Encoded protein: CASSTALAGGYNEQFF.

This clonotype came up a few times. The gene calls are TRBV11-2 and TRBJ2-3; TRBD1 might be the D (7 bases). The V end was cut by 11 bases, the J end by 8 bases, with 29 bases between. The CDR3 runs 16 residues. Germline CDR1 is SGHAT and CDR2 is FQNNGV. CDR3 sequence reads: CACSRTRQGRGGTQYF. The CDR3 DNA reads as TGTGCCTGTAGCCGGACGCGACAGGGAAGGGGAGGTACGCAGTATTTT.

The J gene is TRBJ2-1, the V gene TRBV29-1; D is perhaps TRBD1 or TRBD2 (5 bases each). CDR1 SQVTM and CDR2 ANQGSEA come from the germline V gene. This CDR3 has 13 amino acids. The CDR3 here is CRDRGMGESEQFF. The CDR3, as DNA: TGCAGGGATCGTGGGATGGGGGAGAGTGAGCAGTTCTTC.

As regards this clonotype: Given a much more abundant clone one base away, this may be a read error. J is TRBJ2-1 and V is TRBV20-1; 9 bases line up with TRBD2. This CDR3 region has 15 residues. Germline lookup yields CDR1 DFQATT and CDR2 SNEGSKA (reference sequence). This chain's CDR3 is CSAQHPGLASNEQIF. In DNA form, the CDR3 reads TGCAGTGCTCAGCACCCGGGACTAGCCTCTAATGAGCAGATCTTC.

Worth noting for this clonotype: This is likely a read error, given that the CDR3 carries no conserved phenylalanine or tryptophan at its end. No DNA is shown, since the ends of the CDR3 on it are uncertain; the CDR3 is the one TCRdb lists. The CDR3 is CASSLGLETQYY. This sequence joins TRBV11-2 and TRBJ2-5. Counting both end residues, the CDR3 totals 12 amino acids. Germline assignment: CDR1 SGHAT and CDR2 FQNNGV.

Comments on this clonotype: At one of its ends the junction is not consistent with the germline gene, which may arise from a read error. The rearrangement uses TRBV11-2 and TRBJ2-1; possible D gene TRBD2, 6 bases. Germline V lookup: CDR1 SGHAT, CDR2 FQNNGV. This CDR3 has 16 amino acids. Here the CDR3 DNA reads TGTGCCAGCAGCTTTAGCCTGGACGGGAGCTTCAATGAGCAGCTCTTC. Amino acid sequence: CASSFSLDGSFNEQLF. Drawing the rest from reference TRBV11-2 and TRBJ2-1, the complete variable domain is EAGVAQSPRYKIIEKRQSVAFWCNPISGHATLYWYQQILGQGPKLLIQFQNNGVVDDSQLPKDRFSAERLKGVDSTLKIQPAKLEDSAVYLCASSFSLDGSFNEQLFGPGTRLTVL.

Turning to this clonotype: This CDR3 is missing its conserved last phenylalanine or tryptophan, likely due to a read error. V and J are TRBV10-3 and TRBJ2-5, with TRBD2 as a possible D gene (5 bases). CDR1 and CDR2 (germline): ENHRY, SYGVKD. This CDR3 region has 14 residues. Deletions cut 3 bases from V and 2 bases from J, with 10 bases between. The CDR3 DNA reads as TGTGCCATCAGTGACGGGATCGCACAAGAGACCCAGTACCTC. The encoded protein is CAISDGIAQETQYL.

In the case of this clonotype: A much larger clone sits a single nucleotide away, making a read error possible. Without the conserved terminal phenylalanine or tryptophan, this CDR3 likely stems from a read error. CDR3 loop: CASKPGYTL. The CDR3 DNA reads as TGCGCCAGCAAACCGGGCTACACCTTA. The chain links TRBV4-1 to TRBJ1-2, with no clear D. V gave up 7 bases and J gave up 8 bases, with 5 bases separating them. Germline V gene lookup returns CDR1 MGHRA and CDR2 YSYEKL. This CDR3 is 9 amino acids long.

As concerns this clonotype: Its ends do not fully match the called genes, so a read error is possible. The chain uses TRBV7-6 and TRBJ2-2, with 9 bases that match TRBD2. The CDR3 is 18 residues long. From germline, CDR1 is SGHVS and CDR2 FNYEAQ. Here the CDR3 DNA reads TGTGCCAACAGCTTAGTCCTAGCGGGAAGCGCGAACACCGGGGAGCTGTTTTTT. It encodes CANSLVLAGSANTGELFF.

This clonotype came up many times. The chain employs TRBV28 and TRBJ1-2, with 9 bases identical to TRBD1. Germline assignment: CDR1 MDHEN and CDR2 SYDVKM. The CDR3 is 14 residues long. Losses at the gene ends were 1 base for V and 7 bases for J; bases not matched to a gene: 4. CDR3 sequence (DNA): TGTGCCAGCAGTTTATCGGGACAGGGATCTGGCTACACCTTC. Protein: CASSLSGQGSGYTF.

Regarding this clonotype: Relative to the germline gene, one junction end is altered; a read error may explain this. The rearrangement uses TRBV29-1 and TRBJ2-7; 7 positions agree with TRBD1. In germline, CDR1 is SQVTM, CDR2 ANQGSEA. The CDR3 extends over 15 amino acids. The CDR3 is CSVEEETGLSYGQYF. DNA for the CDR3: TGCAGCGTTGAGGAGGAGACAGGGTTATCGTACGGGCAGTACTTC.

Note on this clonotype: One junction end disagrees with the germline gene, perhaps due to a read error. The genes are TRBV28 and TRBJ1-3; D is undetermined. The CDR3 is 14 residues long. Germline V gene lookup returns CDR1 MDHEN and CDR2 SYDVKM. CDR3 sequence: CTSSAQSVRNTIYF. The DNA for the CDR3 is TGTACCAGCTCAGCGCAGTCGGTGAGAAACACCATATATTTT.

The chain couples TRBV4-3 to TRBJ2-1, with D hard to call. Germline CDR1 reads LGHNA; CDR2 reads YSLEER. The CDR3 runs 16 residues. Between the trimmed V and J ends, which lost 8 bases and 9 bases, there was a span of 26 bases. The CDR3 here is CASGQDWDYAHSEQFF. CDR3 DNA sequence: TGCGCCAGCGGTCAAGATTGGGATTACGCCCACAGTGAGCAGTTCTTC.

Turning to this clonotype: A much more abundant neighbour one base away suggests this may be a read error. The J gene is TRBJ2-3, the V gene TRBV11-2; D might be TRBD2 (6 bases). This CDR3 spans 15 amino acids. Germline V gene lookup returns CDR1 SGHAT and CDR2 FQNNGV. CDR3 sequence reads: CASKVAEIGTDMQYF. The CDR3 nucleotides read TGTGCCAGCAAGGTAGCGGAGATAGGCACAGATATGCAGTATTTT.

This chain links TRBV14 with TRBJ2-7, with a weak D call TRBD2 (5 bases). This CDR3 is built from 13 residues. Germline CDR1 is SGHDN and CDR2 is FVKESK. V was clipped by 9 bases and J by 4 bases, with 16 bases between them. In nucleotides, the CDR3 is TGTGCCAGGAACCAAGTACTAGGGTACGAGCAGTACTTC. It specifies CARNQVLGYEQYF.

Remarks on this clonotype: The conserved final phenylalanine or tryptophan is absent from the CDR3, which likely points to a read error. The rearrangement joins TRBV12-3 or TRBV12-4 to TRBJ2-7; the D is unclear. This CDR3 comprises 12 residues. CDR3: CASSPQSYEQYL. CDR3 bases: TGTGCCAGCAGTCCCCAATCCTATGAGCAGTACCTC.

In its sample, this clonotype was seen a few times. One end of the junction fails to match germline, which may point to a read error. The chain employs TRBV7-8 and TRBJ2-7, with a possible D match to TRBD2 (6 bases). The CDR3 spans 15 residues. Germline V lookup: CDR1 SGHVS, CDR2 FQNEAQ. The CDR3 DNA reads as TGTGCCTGCAGCTCCCGACTGGCGGGATCTACCGAGCAGTACTTC. Residues: CACSSRLAGSTEQYF.

For this clonotype: Its ends do not fully match the called genes, so a read error is possible. The chain couples TRBV11-2 to TRBJ1-2; D is unclear. CDR3 length: 14 amino acids. Germline CDR1 SGHAT, CDR2 FQNNGV. CDR3 nucleotides: TGTGTCAGCAGCTTAAGGGAAGCTATCTATGACTACACCTTC. This codes for CVSSLREAIYDYTF.